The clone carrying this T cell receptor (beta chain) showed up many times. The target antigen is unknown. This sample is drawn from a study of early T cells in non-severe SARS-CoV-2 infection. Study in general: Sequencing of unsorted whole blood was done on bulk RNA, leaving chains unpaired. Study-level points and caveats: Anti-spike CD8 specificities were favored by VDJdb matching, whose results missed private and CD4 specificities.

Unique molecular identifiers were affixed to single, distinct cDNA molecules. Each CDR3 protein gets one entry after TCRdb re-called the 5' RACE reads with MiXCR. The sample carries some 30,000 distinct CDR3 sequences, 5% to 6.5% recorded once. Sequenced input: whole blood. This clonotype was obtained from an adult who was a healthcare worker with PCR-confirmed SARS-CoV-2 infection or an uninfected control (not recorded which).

For the CDR3, the DNA is TGCAGTGCTACAGCGGCGGCCTACGAGCAGTACTTC. Residues: CSATAAAYEQYF. The chain recombines TRBV20-1 with TRBJ2-7; tentative D call: TRBD2 (5 bases). Germline V gene sequence: CDR1 DFQATT, CDR2 SNEGSKA (reference sequence). V was shortened by 4 bases and J by 2 bases, with 9 bases between the two germline ends. The CDR3 is 12 residues long.